A selection of T cell receptor beta chains follows, all from one sample in a study of metastatic and nonmetastatic thyroid tumors. TCRdb used MiXCR to call clones anew from the PCR reads. The sample comprises around 50,000 clones, 25% to 30% of which are singletons, and 15% rests with the top ten. Source material: blood. These receptors originate from a female donor with papillary thyroid cancer or a benign thyroid nodule (not recorded which). Some clones in this sample may be carry-over from other donors' samples. Each CDR3 is given without its conserved first and last residue. The D gene is left open where the match is weak.

J gene: TRBJ1-5
D gene: -
V gene: TRBV2
CDR3 protein: ASSEAGLGSNQPQH

J gene: TRBJ1-5
D gene: TRBD1
V gene: TRBV4-2
CDR3 protein: ASSQEEQGYQPQH

J gene: TRBJ2-2
D gene: -
V gene: TRBV13
CDR3 protein: ASSTQRLTGELF

J gene: TRBJ2-7
D gene: -
V gene: TRBV12-3/TRBV12-4
CDR3 protein: ASSRHTGSYEQY

J gene: TRBJ2-3
D gene: TRBD1
V gene: TRBV30
CDR3 protein: AWSDTGVPTDTQY

J gene: TRBJ2-5
D gene: -
V gene: TRBV27
CDR3 protein: ASSLWGEETQY

J gene: TRBJ2-7
D gene: -
V gene: TRBV10-2
CDR3 protein: ASRSGQSSYEQY

J gene: TRBJ2-7
D gene: -
V gene: TRBV6-6
CDR3 protein: ASSYRAVYEQY

J gene: TRBJ2-7
D gene: -
V gene: TRBV3-1
CDR3 protein: ASSQVRVGAYEQY

J gene: TRBJ2-3
D gene: -
V gene: TRBV4-2
CDR3 protein: ASSRGIRSTDTQY

J gene: TRBJ1-5
D gene: TRBD1
V gene: TRBV19
CDR3 protein: ASSITLGRGHQPQH

J gene: TRBJ1-4
D gene: TRBD1
V gene: TRBV7-8
CDR3 protein: ASTLDRGREKLF

J gene: TRBJ1-6
D gene: -
V gene: TRBV27
CDR3 protein: ASSLWYNTPLH

J gene: TRBJ2-2
D gene: -
V gene: TRBV18
CDR3 protein: ATKRGATNTGELF

J gene: TRBJ2-7
D gene: TRBD2
V gene: TRBV25-1
CDR3 protein: ASRQGAGGEQY

J gene: TRBJ1-2
D gene: -
V gene: TRBV20-1
CDR3 protein: SAPRLWYGYT

J gene: TRBJ1-5
D gene: -
V gene: TRBV5-1
CDR3 protein: ASSLGGGQPQH

J gene: TRBJ1-2
D gene: -
V gene: TRBV19
CDR3 protein: ASKKSRSGGGYT

J gene: TRBJ1-2
D gene: -
V gene: TRBV6-1
CDR3 protein: ASSRSKRDYGYT

J gene: TRBJ1-2
D gene: -
V gene: TRBV4-3
CDR3 protein: ASSQGFGGEGHGYT

J gene: TRBJ2-1
D gene: TRBD2
V gene: TRBV20-1
CDR3 protein: SARDYPDNEQF

J gene: TRBJ2-1
D gene: -
V gene: TRBV2
CDR3 protein: ASNRPRDNEQF

J gene: TRBJ1-1
D gene: TRBD1
V gene: TRBV27
CDR3 protein: ASSYTGENTEAF

J gene: TRBJ2-5
D gene: -
V gene: TRBV6-5
CDR3 protein: ASSSRLGVGTQY

J gene: TRBJ1-6
D gene: TRBD1
V gene: TRBV20-1
CDR3 protein: SARASGTGTNSPLH

J gene: TRBJ2-7
D gene: -
V gene: TRBV2
CDR3 protein: ASRESSGSYEQY

J gene: TRBJ2-5
D gene: -
V gene: TRBV20-1
CDR3 protein: SARDSSQPQETQY

J gene: TRBJ2-7
D gene: -
V gene: TRBV4-2
CDR3 protein: ASSQDVTTGQY

J gene: TRBJ1-2
D gene: TRBD1
V gene: TRBV29-1
CDR3 protein: SVGKGASSYGYT

J gene: TRBJ1-2
D gene: -
V gene: TRBV20-1
CDR3 protein: SAKQTPAGLGYT

J gene: TRBJ1-5
D gene: -
V gene: TRBV20-1
CDR3 protein: SARNKQGGNQPQH

J gene: TRBJ2-3
D gene: -
V gene: TRBV28
CDR3 protein: ASSPVTNLAQY

J gene: TRBJ1-1
D gene: -
V gene: TRBV28
CDR3 protein: ASKGPWATEAF

J gene: TRBJ2-7
D gene: -
V gene: TRBV6-1
CDR3 protein: ASSQAGGSYEQY

J gene: TRBJ2-7
D gene: TRBD1
V gene: TRBV28
CDR3 protein: ASRTGTVTYEQY

J gene: TRBJ1-1
D gene: -
V gene: TRBV6-2/TRBV6-3
CDR3 protein: ASSWSGAEAF

J gene: TRBJ1-6
D gene: -
V gene: TRBV19
CDR3 protein: ASSGRGAPLH

J gene: TRBJ1-1
D gene: -
V gene: TRBV30
CDR3 protein: ALSSDGGTEAF

J gene: TRBJ1-2
D gene: -
V gene: TRBV11-2
CDR3 protein: ASSAQGSVIGYT

J gene: TRBJ1-2
D gene: -
V gene: TRBV20-1
CDR3 protein: SARDETGPT

J gene: TRBJ2-6
D gene: -
V gene: TRBV6-1
CDR3 protein: ASSKEGSGANVLT

J gene: TRBJ2-2
D gene: TRBD1
V gene: TRBV6-4
CDR3 protein: ASRDRGNTGELF

J gene: TRBJ2-1
D gene: TRBD2
V gene: TRBV11-1
CDR3 protein: ASSRSGTSGRIEQF

J gene: TRBJ2-7
D gene: -
V gene: TRBV6-5
CDR3 protein: ASSYGRTYEQY

J gene: TRBJ2-3
D gene: -
V gene: TRBV11-2
CDR3 protein: ASSKTISSTDTQY

J gene: TRBJ2-1
D gene: -
V gene: TRBV19
CDR3 protein: ASSMRDDAGEQF

J gene: TRBJ1-5
D gene: -
V gene: TRBV6-1
CDR3 protein: ASSAGRGVSNQPQH

J gene: TRBJ1-2
D gene: -
V gene: TRBV19
CDR3 protein: ASSEIGGGGVVYGYT

J gene: TRBJ2-4
D gene: -
V gene: TRBV6-2/TRBV6-3
CDR3 protein: ASSLPGRKNIQY

J gene: TRBJ2-7
D gene: -
V gene: TRBV4-3
CDR3 protein: ASSQDRSRVYEQY

J gene: TRBJ1-2
D gene: TRBD1
V gene: TRBV6-5
CDR3 protein: ASSSTGGERTSYGYT

J gene: TRBJ2-7
D gene: -
V gene: TRBV11-1
CDR3 protein: ASSRPLVGEFSYEQY

J gene: TRBJ1-4
D gene: TRBD1
V gene: TRBV28
CDR3 protein: ASSSSGTGDEKLF

J gene: TRBJ2-2
D gene: TRBD2
V gene: TRBV27
CDR3 protein: ASSFYPRTRTGELF

J gene: TRBJ2-3
D gene: -
V gene: TRBV4-2
CDR3 protein: ASSQNRDTDTQY

J gene: TRBJ2-2
D gene: -
V gene: TRBV20-1
CDR3 protein: SARQTIGGELF

J gene: TRBJ2-7
D gene: -
V gene: TRBV15
CDR3 protein: ATTPGPSSGEQY

J gene: TRBJ2-1
D gene: TRBD1
V gene: TRBV24-1
CDR3 protein: ATSENGQGMNEQF